Listed below are T cell receptor beta chains from one sample, sequenced in a study of cytomegalovirus exposure and HLA in healthy donors. The assay was immunoSEQ multiplex PCR, and TCRdb's table has in-frame clones only and misses some. The sample comprises approximately 120,000 clones, roughly 63% of which are singletons, and approximately 5.5% rests with the top ten. The sequenced material came from PBMCs. These receptors came from a woman in her 70s in good health and CMV-seropositive. The CDR3 runs from the conserved cysteine through the conserved F or W. The D gene is left open where the match is weak. Clone size appears in some rows only: once, few, many, or a class for an expanded clone.

j_gene,abundance,v_gene,len,d_gene,CDR3nt,CDR3aa
TRBJ1-3,NA,TRBV7-9,12,NA,TGTGCCAGCAGCTCACAGGGATACACCATATATTTT,CASSSQGYTIYF
TRBJ1-4,NA,TRBV18,14,NA,TGTGCCAGCTCAACGGGACTGACTAATGAAAAACTGTTTTTT,CASSTGLTNEKLFF
TRBJ1-1,NA,TRBV21-1,16,NA,TGTGCCAGCAGCAAAGGGTCTCGGTTTCCGAACACTGAAGCTTTCTTT,CASSKGSRFPNTEAFF
TRBJ2-7,NA,TRBV9,15,NA,TGTGCCAGCAGCGTAGGACCCACAGGGATACACGAGCAGTACTTC,CASSVGPTGIHEQYF
TRBJ2-6,NA,TRBV7-2,18,NA,TGTGCCAGCAGCCCTGCCCTGGGACTGAACTCTGGGGCCAACGTCCTGACTTTC,CASSPALGLNSGANVLTF
TRBJ2-1,NA,TRBV15,14,TRBD2,TGTGTCACCAGCATGACTAGCGGGGGCAATGAGCAGTTCTTC,CVTSMTSGGNEQFF
TRBJ1-1,NA,TRBV7-9,17,TRBD1,TGTGCCAGCAGCCCCATCTTACTACAGGGGGGCAACACTGAAGCTTTCTTT,CASSPILLQGGNTEAFF
TRBJ2-2,NA,TRBV19,13,TRBD1,TGTGCCAGTTCGGACAGGGGTACCGGGGAGCTGTTTTTT,CASSDRGTGELFF
TRBJ2-1,NA,TRBV6-1,13,NA,TGTGCCAGCAGTGAACGGAGAAACAATGAGCAGTTCTTC,CASSERRNNEQFF
TRBJ1-2,NA,TRBV4-1,15,TRBD1,TGCGCCAGCAGCCAAGGACGACAGGGTAACTATGGCTACACCTTC,CASSQGRQGNYGYTF
TRBJ2-5,NA,TRBV7-9,15,TRBD1,TGTGCCAGCAGCCCACTTCAGGGGGAGAGGGAGACCCAGTACTTC,CASSPLQGERETQYF
TRBJ1-6,NA,TRBV7-2,14,NA,TGTGCCAGCAGGTTAGGGGCCTTTAATTCACCCCTCCACTTT,CASRLGAFNSPLHF
TRBJ2-7,NA,TRBV29-1,16,TRBD1,TGCAGCGTTGAAGATCGTCGGGACAGGATAACCTACGAGCAGTACTTC,CSVEDRRDRITYEQYF
TRBJ2-7,NA,TRBV6-5,11,NA,TGTGCCAGCAGGGCCAATTACGAGCAGTACTTC,CASRANYEQYF
TRBJ2-3,few,TRBV30,13,TRBD2,TGTGCCTGGGAACCGGGGGGGCTAGATACGCAGTATTTT,CAWEPGGLDTQYF
TRBJ1-5,NA,TRBV2,14,TRBD1,TGTGCCAGCGGGGGACAGGGGGGAAATCAGCCCCAGCATTTT,CASGGQGGNQPQHF
TRBJ1-3,NA,TRBV10-3,17,TRBD1,TGTGCCATCAGTGGGTGGACAGGAGAAGGCTCTGGAAACACCATATATTTT,CAISGWTGEGSGNTIYF
TRBJ1-3,NA,TRBV30,14,NA,TGTGCCTGGAGCTGGGCCGAGACTGGAAACACCATATATTTT,CAWSWAETGNTIYF
TRBJ2-2,NA,TRBV7-2,15,TRBD2,TGTGCCAGCAGCCGATTAGCGGGGGTCTCCGGGGAGCTGTTTTTT,CASSRLAGVSGELFF
TRBJ2-5,NA,TRBV4-2,19,TRBD2,TGTGCCAGCAGCCAAGGGGGGGGCCAGACTAGCGGGGGGTCCGAGACCCAGTACTTC,CASSQGGGQTSGGSETQYF
TRBJ2-3,NA,TRBV5-1,14,TRBD1,TGCGCCAGCAGCTCGACAGGGTTAGGAGATACGCAGTATTTT,CASSSTGLGDTQYF
TRBJ1-2,NA,TRBV6-5,14,TRBD1,TGTGCCAGCAGTGCAGGGGGCGCCGGGTATGGCTACACCTTC,CASSAGGAGYGYTF